The 12 T cell receptor beta chains below were found in one sample sequenced in a study of cytomegalovirus exposure and HLA in healthy donors. Amplification used 60 Vbeta primers and 13 Jbeta primers. Profiling relied on immunoSEQ multiplex PCR, and the TCRdb table lists in-frame clones only, not all of them. Of about 98,000 clones detected, 81% appear once; the ten largest clones hold 1.4% to 1.5%. Material for sequencing was PBMCs. These receptor sequences come from a man aged 40-49 years in good health and CMV-seronegative.

The CDR3, as DNA: TGTGCCAGTAGTAGTATGTCCGAGCCTCGTCACAATGAGCAGTTCTTC. This translates into CASSSMSEPRHNEQFF. The chain links TRBV19 to TRBJ2-1; D is undetermined. The CDR3 is 16 amino acids. Between the trimmed V and J ends, which lost 4 bases and 5 bases, there was a span of 18 bases. The germline V gene has CDR1 LNHDA and CDR2 SQIVND (reference sequence).

The chain employs TRBV6-5 and TRBJ2-1; weak D call: TRBD2 (7 bases). The germline V and J ends were trimmed by 6 bases and 8 bases, with 14 bases remaining between them. The CDR3 has 13 amino acids. Germline loops: CDR1 MNHEY, CDR2 SVGAGI. CDR3 protein: CASRPGGRDEQFF. In nucleotides, the CDR3 is TGTGCCAGCAGGCCCGGGGGGCGCGATGAGCAGTTCTTC.

The genes are TRBV15 and TRBJ2-3; 7 nucleotides match TRBD1. Losses at the gene ends were 6 bases for V and 6 bases for J; bases not matched to a gene: 6. The germline V gene encodes CDR1 LNHNV and CDR2 YYDKDF (reference sequence). The CDR3 runs 13 residues. CDR3 amino acids: CATREGASDTQYF. In DNA form, the CDR3 reads TGTGCCACCAGAGAGGGGGCAAGTGATACGCAGTATTTT.

V and J are TRBV5-1 and TRBJ1-6; TRBD1 matches 8 bases. Germline values: CDR1 SGHRS, CDR2 YFSETQ. With V trimmed by 4 bases and J by 4 bases, 4 bases remained unmatched. CDR3 length: 15 residues. In DNA, the CDR3 is TGCGCCAGCAGCAGGACAGGGTCGTATAATTCACCCCTCCACTTT. This sequence encodes CASSRTGSYNSPLHF.

A word on this clone: The junction departs from the called germline gene at one end, perhaps through a read error. The chain employs TRBV12-5 and TRBJ1-2; TRBD1 agrees at 8 bases. CDR3 length equals 12 residues. CDR1 is LGHNT and CDR2 is FRNRAP in the germline V gene. The CDR3 coding sequence is TGTGCTAGTGGTTTGGTATCAGGGGGCCCAGCCTTC. Translation gives CASGLVSGGPAF.

This chain uses TRBV21-1 with TRBJ2-7; the table names TRBD1, a call not compared with the DNA. TRBV21-1 is a pseudogene. This CDR3 region has 18 residues. CDR3 in amino acids: CASAQDRGIVYGLYEQYF. The CDR3 nucleotides are TGTGCCAGTGCACAGGACAGGGGTATCGTATATGGGCTATACGAGCAGTACTTC.

This sequence joins TRBV28 and TRBJ2-5; TRBD1 matches 10 bases. The V and J ends lost 6 bases and 5 bases, in that order; junction bases with no gene match: 9. The CDR3 runs to 15 residues. CDR1 and CDR2 (germline): MDHEN, SYDVKM. The CDR3 coding sequence is TGTGCCAGCAGGAATTTCCAGGACAGGGGGGAGACCCAGTACTTC. This codes for CASRNFQDRGETQYF.

CDR3 sequence: CASSPIGQTQETQYF. The CDR3 nucleotides read TGTGCCAGCAGCCCGATCGGACAGACACAAGAGACCCAGTACTTC. The gene calls are TRBV7-9 and TRBJ2-5; perhaps TRBD1 as D (6 bases). The CDR3 length is 15 residues. Trimming cost V 5 bases and J 2 bases, with 15 bases left between them. Germline values: CDR1 SEHNR, CDR2 FQNEAQ (reference sequence).

The chain carries TRBV28 and TRBJ1-4; D remains unclear. Trimming took off 8 bases at V and 7 bases at J, with 8 bases between the two ends. The CDR3 has 11 residues. The germline V gene encodes CDR1 MDHEN and CDR2 SYDVKM. The CDR3 nucleotides read TGTGCCAGCCGGGTATCTGAAAAACTGTTTTTT. This translates into CASRVSEKLFF. Together with reference TRBV28 and TRBJ1-4, the CDR3 gives the full variable domain: DVKVTQSSRYLVKRTGEKVFLECVQDMDHENMFWYRQDPGLGLRLIYFSYDVKMKEKGDIPEGYSVSREKKERFSLILESASTNQTSMYLCASRVSEKLFFGSGTQLSVL.

This clone was counted between two and nine times. The CDR3 is CATSRDQGYGTDTQYF. The DNA for the CDR3 is TGTGCCACCAGCAGAGATCAGGGATATGGGACAGATACGCAGTATTTT. The J gene is TRBJ2-3, the V gene TRBV15; weak D call: TRBD1 (5 bases). V lost 0 bases, J lost 3 bases, and 13 bases lay in between. The CDR3 spans 16 residues. The V gene's germline CDR1 is LNHNV and CDR2 YYDKDF (reference sequence).

This chain uses TRBV7-2 with TRBJ2-7, with TRBD2 identical over 14 bases. The CDR3 runs 16 residues. From germline, CDR1 is SGHTA and CDR2 FQGNSA. Trimming removed 5 bases from V and 3 bases from J; junction bases left unmatched: 6. CDR3 in DNA: TGTGCCAGCAGCCGGACTAGCGGGGGGTCAGGCTACGAGCAGTACTTC. It yields the protein CASSRTSGGSGYEQYF.

The J gene is TRBJ1-1, the V gene TRBV5-5; the D is unclear. Germline-derived CDR1 and CDR2 are SGHKS and YYEKEE (reference sequence). The CDR3 contains 14 residues. The V gene lost 0 bases and the J gene lost 4 bases, with 10 bases spanning the gap. The CDR3 DNA follows: TGTGCCAGCAGCTTGGTGGGGAGGGCCACTGAAGCTTTCTTT. Protein sequence: CASSLVGRATEAFF.